These 11 T cell receptor beta chains share one sample of origin, sequenced in a study of regulatory T cells in long-lasting Graves disease. As to time point: newly diagnosed GD, antithyroid drugs for less than 3 months. Researchers made the TCR library from RNA that was extracted from PBMCs. Relying on iRepertoire HTBI primers and Arm-PCR of CDR3 regions, the team built TCR beta libraries. TCRdb re-analysed the multiplex PCR reads in MiXCR, keeping a single row per CDR3 protein. The table includes 400,000 to 550,000 distinct CDR3 sequences, around 17% detected once. This sample was also put to use in a study of T cells in Graves' hyperthyroidism and ophthalmopathy.

This specimen was peripheral blood mononuclear cells (PBMCs), taken at new diagnosis, from a patient treated with antithyroid drugs. These receptors came from a woman aged 18-29 years with Graves disease.

The chain joins TRBV18 to TRBJ1-1; tentatively, D is TRBD1 (6 bases). The germline V and J ends were trimmed by 5 bases and 1 base, with 14 bases remaining between them. From germline, CDR1 is KGHSH and CDR2 LQKENI. The CDR3 runs to 15 residues. The CDR3 loop reads CASSSTGKQNTEAFF. In DNA, the CDR3 is TGTGCCAGCTCATCGACAGGAAAACAGAACACTGAAGCTTTCTTT.

This clonotype was detected many times. J is TRBJ2-7 and V is TRBV20-1, with D perhaps TRBD2 (5 bases). Germline V lookup: CDR1 DFQATT, CDR2 SNEGSKA (reference sequence). The CDR3 sequence is 12 residues long. Trimming stripped 4 bases from V and 0 bases from J, with 7 bases between. CDR3 nucleotide sequence: TGCAGTGCTAATGACTACTCCTACGAGCAGTACTTC. Translated: CSANDYSYEQYF.

This clonotype was seen a few times. The CDR3 DNA sequence: TGCGCCAGCAGCCTCGGGACTAGAAGGGAAGAGACCCAGTACTTC. Amino acid sequence: CASSLGTRREETQYF. The chain recombines TRBV5-1 with TRBJ2-5; 8 bases match TRBD2. This CDR3 spans 15 amino acids. Germline CDR1 SGHRS, CDR2 YFSETQ. With 4 bases clipped from V and 3 bases from J, the junction kept 8 bases outside the gene matches.

Many counts were recorded for this clonotype. The DNA for the CDR3 is TGTGCCAGCAGCTTAGGGGGAAACCACAATGAGCAGTTCTTC. This sequence encodes CASSLGGNHNEQFF. This chain uses TRBV7-2 with TRBJ2-1; D unclear. Germline V gives CDR1 SGHTA, CDR2 FQGNSA. V dropped 1 base and J dropped 5 bases, with 9 bases sitting between them. This CDR3 has 14 amino acids.

This clonotype was seen only a few times. The chain couples TRBV6-5 to TRBJ2-6, with a tentative D call TRBD1 (5 bases). V lost 2 bases to trimming and J lost 0 bases, with 14 bases between them. Germline V CDR1 and CDR2: MNHEY, SVGAGI. The CDR3 covers 18 residues. The CDR3 reads CASSYIGRASSGANVLTF. CDR3 nucleotides: TGTGCCAGCAGTTACATTGGCAGGGCGAGCTCTGGGGCCAACGTCCTGACTTTC.

This clonotype was seen repeatedly, ten times or more. V gene TRBV6-1 combines with J gene TRBJ2-1; D is ambiguous. This CDR3 is built from 11 residues. Germline-derived CDR1 and CDR2 are MNHNS and SASEGT. The V gene lost 6 bases and the J gene lost 4 bases, with 4 bases spanning the gap. The CDR3 spells CASRNYNEQFF. DNA of the CDR3: TGTGCCAGCAGAAATTACAATGAGCAGTTCTTC.

The chain links TRBV28 to TRBJ1-1; D is unresolved. The germline gives CDR1 MDHEN, CDR2 SYDVKM. The CDR3 has 14 amino acids. The V and J ends lost 5 bases and 3 bases respectively, with 13 bases between them. The CDR3 nucleotides read TGTGCCAGCAGTAAAAATAGGTGGTACACTGAAGCTTTCTTT. It codes for CASSKNRWYTEAFF.

The sample holds many counts of this clonotype. CDR3 nucleotides: TGTGCCAGCAGCTTACTCTCAGCAAGCTCAGGCGGCCCTAGCACAGATACGCAGTATTTT. This translates into CASSLLSASSGGPSTDTQYF. V and J are TRBV7-6 and TRBJ2-3; D call uncertain. The germline gives CDR1 SGHVS, CDR2 FNYEAQ. With 2 bases removed from V and 0 bases from J, the gap between germline ends came to 24 bases. This CDR3 has 20 amino acids.

The V and J genes are TRBV6-1 and TRBJ2-6; possible D gene TRBD1, 7 bases. The CDR3 totals 16 residues. V was trimmed by 8 bases and J by 1 base, leaving 15 bases between them. From germline, CDR1 is MNHNS and CDR2 SASEGT. CDR3 coding DNA: TGTGCCAGCGTTTGGGCAGGGGGGTCTGGGGCCAACGTCCTGACTTTC. This codes for CASVWAGGSGANVLTF.

This clonotype was recorded at least ten times. This sequence joins TRBV7-2 and TRBJ1-1; 7 nucleotides line up with TRBD1. The CDR3 has 15 amino acids. The V gene's germline CDR1 is SGHTA and CDR2 FQGNSA. Trimming at V came to 7 bases and at J to 0 bases, leaving 8 bases not matched to a gene. The CDR3 DNA reads TGTGCCAGCACCCCCCAGGGACAGCTGAACACTGAAGCTTTCTTT. Amino acid sequence: CASTPQGQLNTEAFF.

This clonotype was seen more than once but under ten times. The chain links TRBV7-8 to TRBJ2-6; D is undetermined. Deletions cut 7 bases from V and 1 base from J, with 17 bases between. The germline V gene has CDR1 SGHVS and CDR2 FQNEAQ. The length of the CDR3 is 17 residues. CDR3: CASTELRLGSGANVLTF. CDR3 DNA: TGTGCCAGCACTGAACTCCGCCTAGGGTCTGGGGCCAACGTCCTGACTTTC. Using reference TRBV7-8 and TRBJ2-6 for the parts outside the CDR3, the full variable domain is GAGVSQSPRYKVAKRGQDVALRCDPISGHVSLFWYQQALGQGPEFLTYFQNEAQLDKSGLPSDRFFAERPEGSVSTLKIQRTQQEDSAVYLCASTELRLGSGANVLTFGAGSRLTVL.